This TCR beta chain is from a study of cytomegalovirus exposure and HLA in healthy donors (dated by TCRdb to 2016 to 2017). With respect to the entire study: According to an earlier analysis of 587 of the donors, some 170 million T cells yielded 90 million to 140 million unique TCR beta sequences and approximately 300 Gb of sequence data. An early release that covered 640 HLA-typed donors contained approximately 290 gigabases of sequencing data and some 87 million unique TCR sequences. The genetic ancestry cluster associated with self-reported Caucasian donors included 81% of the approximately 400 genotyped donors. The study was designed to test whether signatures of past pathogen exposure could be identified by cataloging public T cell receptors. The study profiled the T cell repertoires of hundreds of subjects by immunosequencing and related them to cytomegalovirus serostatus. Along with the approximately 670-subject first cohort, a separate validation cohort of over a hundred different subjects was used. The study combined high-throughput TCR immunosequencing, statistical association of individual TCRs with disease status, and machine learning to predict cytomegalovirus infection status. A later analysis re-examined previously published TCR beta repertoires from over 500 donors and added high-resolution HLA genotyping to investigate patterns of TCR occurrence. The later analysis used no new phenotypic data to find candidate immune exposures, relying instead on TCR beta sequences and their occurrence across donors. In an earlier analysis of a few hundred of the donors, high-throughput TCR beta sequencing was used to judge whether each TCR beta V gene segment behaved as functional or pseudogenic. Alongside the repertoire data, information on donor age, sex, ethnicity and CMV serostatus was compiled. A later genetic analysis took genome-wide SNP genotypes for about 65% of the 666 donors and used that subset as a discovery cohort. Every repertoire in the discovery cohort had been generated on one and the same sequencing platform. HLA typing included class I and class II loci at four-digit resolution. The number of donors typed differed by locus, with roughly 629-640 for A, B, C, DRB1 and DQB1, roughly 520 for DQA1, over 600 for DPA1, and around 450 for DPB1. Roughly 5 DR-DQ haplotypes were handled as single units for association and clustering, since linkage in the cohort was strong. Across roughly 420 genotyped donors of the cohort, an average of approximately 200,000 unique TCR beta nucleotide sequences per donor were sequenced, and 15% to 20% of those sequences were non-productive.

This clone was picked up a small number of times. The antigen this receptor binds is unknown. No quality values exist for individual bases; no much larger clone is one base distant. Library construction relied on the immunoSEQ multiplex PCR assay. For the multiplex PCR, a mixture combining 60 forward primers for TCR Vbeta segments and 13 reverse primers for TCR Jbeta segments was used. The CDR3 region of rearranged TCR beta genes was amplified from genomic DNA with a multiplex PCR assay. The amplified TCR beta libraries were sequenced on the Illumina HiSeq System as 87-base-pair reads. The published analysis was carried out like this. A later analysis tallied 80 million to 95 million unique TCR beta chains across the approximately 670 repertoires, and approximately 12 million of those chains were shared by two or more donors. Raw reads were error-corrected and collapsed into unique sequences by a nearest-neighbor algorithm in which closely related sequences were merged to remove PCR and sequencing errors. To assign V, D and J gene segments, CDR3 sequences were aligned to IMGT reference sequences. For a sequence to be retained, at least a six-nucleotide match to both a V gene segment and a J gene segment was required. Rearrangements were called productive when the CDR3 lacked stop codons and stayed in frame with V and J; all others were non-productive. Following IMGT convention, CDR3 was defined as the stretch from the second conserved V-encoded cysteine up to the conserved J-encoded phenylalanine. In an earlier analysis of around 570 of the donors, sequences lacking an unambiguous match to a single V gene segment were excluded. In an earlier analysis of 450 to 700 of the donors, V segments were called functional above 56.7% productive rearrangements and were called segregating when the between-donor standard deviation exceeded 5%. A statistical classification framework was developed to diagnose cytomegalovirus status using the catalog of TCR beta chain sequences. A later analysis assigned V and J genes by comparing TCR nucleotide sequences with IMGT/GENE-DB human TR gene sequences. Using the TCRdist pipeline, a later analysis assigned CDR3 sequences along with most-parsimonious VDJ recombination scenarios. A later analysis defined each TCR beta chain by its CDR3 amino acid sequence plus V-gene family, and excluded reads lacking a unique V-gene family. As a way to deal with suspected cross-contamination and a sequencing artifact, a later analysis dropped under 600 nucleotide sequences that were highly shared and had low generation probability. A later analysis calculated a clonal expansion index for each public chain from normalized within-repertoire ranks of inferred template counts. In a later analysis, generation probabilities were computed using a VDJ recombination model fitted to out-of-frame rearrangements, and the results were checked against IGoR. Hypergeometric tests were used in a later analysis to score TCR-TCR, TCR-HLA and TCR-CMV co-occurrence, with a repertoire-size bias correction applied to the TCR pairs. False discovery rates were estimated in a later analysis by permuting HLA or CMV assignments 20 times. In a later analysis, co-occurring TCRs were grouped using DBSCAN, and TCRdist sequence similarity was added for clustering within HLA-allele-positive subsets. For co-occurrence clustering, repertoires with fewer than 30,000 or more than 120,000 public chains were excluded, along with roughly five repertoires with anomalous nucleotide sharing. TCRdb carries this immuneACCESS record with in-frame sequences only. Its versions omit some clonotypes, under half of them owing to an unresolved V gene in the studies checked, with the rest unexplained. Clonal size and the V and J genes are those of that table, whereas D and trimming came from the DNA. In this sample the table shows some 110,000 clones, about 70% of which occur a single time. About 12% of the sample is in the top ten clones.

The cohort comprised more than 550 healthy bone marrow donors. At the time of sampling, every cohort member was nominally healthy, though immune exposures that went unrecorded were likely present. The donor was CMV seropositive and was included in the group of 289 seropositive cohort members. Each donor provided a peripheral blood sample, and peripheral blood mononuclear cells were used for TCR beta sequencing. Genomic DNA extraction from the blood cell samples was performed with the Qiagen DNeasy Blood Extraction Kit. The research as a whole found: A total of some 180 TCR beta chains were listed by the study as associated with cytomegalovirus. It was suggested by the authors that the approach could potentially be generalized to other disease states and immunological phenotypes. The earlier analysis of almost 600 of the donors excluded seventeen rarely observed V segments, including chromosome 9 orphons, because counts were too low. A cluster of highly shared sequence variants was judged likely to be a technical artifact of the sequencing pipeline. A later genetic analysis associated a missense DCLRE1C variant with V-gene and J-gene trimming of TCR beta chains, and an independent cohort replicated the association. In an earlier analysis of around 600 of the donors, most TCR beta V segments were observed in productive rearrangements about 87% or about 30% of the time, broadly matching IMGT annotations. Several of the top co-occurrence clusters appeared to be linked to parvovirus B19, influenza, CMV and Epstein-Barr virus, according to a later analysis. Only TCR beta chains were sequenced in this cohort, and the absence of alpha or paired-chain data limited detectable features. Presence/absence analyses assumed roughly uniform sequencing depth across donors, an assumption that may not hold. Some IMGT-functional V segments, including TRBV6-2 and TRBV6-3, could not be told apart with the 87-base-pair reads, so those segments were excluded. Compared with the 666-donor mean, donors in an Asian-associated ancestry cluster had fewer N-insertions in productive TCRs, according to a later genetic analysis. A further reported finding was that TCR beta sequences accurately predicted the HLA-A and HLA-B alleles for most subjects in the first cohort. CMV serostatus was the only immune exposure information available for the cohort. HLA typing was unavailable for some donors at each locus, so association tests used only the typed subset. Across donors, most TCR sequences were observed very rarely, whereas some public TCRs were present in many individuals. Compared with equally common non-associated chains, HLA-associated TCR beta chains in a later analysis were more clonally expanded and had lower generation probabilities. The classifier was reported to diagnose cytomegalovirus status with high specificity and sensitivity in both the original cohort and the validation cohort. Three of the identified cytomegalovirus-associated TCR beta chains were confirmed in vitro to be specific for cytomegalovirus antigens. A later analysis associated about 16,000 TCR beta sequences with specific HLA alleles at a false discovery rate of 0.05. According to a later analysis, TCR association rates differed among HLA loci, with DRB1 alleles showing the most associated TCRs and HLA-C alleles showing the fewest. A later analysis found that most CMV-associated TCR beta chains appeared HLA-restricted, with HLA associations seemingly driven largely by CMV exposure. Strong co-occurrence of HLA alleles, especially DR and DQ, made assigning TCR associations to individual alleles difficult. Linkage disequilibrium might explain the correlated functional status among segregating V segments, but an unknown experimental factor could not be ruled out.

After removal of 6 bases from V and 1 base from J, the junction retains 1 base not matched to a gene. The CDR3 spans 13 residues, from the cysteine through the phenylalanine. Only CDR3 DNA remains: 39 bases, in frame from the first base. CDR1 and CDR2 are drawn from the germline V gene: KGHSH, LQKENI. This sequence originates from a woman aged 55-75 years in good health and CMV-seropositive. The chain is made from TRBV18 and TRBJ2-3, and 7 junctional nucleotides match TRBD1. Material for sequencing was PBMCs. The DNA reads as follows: TGTGCCAGCTCCGGGACAGGCACAGATACGCAGTATTTT. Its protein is CASSGTGTDTQYF.